This T cell receptor (beta chain) was retrieved from a study of blood T cell repertoires in COVID-19. Whole-study context: Italy, Spain and the United States were the sources of the convalescent and acute COVID-19 samples. T cells, B-cell-depleted T cells, or PBMCs supplied cDNA or gDNA.

The authors' processing: Reference gene primer amplification yielded estimated nucleated cell counts. Generated by immunoSEQ multiplex PCR, the TCRdb table keeps only in-frame clones and is missing some. Clone size and V and J calls were adopted from that table, with D and trimming inferred from the DNA. The sample includes about 240,000 clones, roughly 76% of them seen just once. Followed over time, Seattle patients had been enrolled while infection was active. Germline CDR1 is SGHDN and CDR2 is FVKESK. Trimming removed 4 bases at V and 2 bases at J, with 15 bases between. The CDR3 is 15 amino acids.

Sample: peripheral blood. This clonotype was sampled from a woman of 80 years or more with COVID-19, enrolled during active disease. The chain is built from TRBV14 and TRBJ2-7, with D perhaps matching TRBD1 (6 bases). The CDR3, as DNA: TGTGCCAGCAGCCCAACAGGGTCATCAGCCTACGAGCAGTACTTC. Its translation: CASSPTGSSAYEQYF.